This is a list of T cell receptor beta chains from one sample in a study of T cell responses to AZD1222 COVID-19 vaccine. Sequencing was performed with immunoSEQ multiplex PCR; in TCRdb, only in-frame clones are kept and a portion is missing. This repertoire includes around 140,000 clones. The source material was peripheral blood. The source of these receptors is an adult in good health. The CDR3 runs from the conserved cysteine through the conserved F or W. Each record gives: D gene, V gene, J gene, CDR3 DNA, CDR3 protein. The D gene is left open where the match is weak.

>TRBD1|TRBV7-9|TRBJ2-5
TGTGCCAGCAGCCCACGGGACAGGGGAGGCCGCAGGGAAGAGACCCAGTACTTC
CASSPRDRGGRREETQYF
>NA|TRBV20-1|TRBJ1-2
TGCAGTGCTAGTAATACAGATGGCTACACCTTC
CSASNTDGYTF
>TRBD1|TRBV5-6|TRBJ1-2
TGTGCCAGCAGCTTTCAGGGGGCCGGCTATGGCTACACCTTC
CASSFQGAGYGYTF
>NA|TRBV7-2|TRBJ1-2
TGTGCCAGCAGCTTAGCGGGGCAGGGAAGCAGGTGGCAGGACACCTTC
CASSLAGQGSRWQDTF
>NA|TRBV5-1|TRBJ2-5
TGCGCCAGCAGACACGGTCAAGAGACCCAGTACTTC
CASRHGQETQYF
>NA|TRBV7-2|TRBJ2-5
TGTGCCAGCAGCTTAGGGGCGGCGGGAGAGACCCAGTACTTC
CASSLGAAGETQYF
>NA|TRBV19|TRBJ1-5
TGTGCCAGTAGTATGAACGGGGCCCAATCAACCCAGCATTTT
CASSMNGAQSTQHF
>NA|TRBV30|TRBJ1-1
TGTGCCTGGAGTGAAGGACCCGTGGCTGAAGCTTTCTTT
CAWSEGPVAEAFF
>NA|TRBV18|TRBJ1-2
TGTGCCAGCTCGCCCGACAGATACTATGGCTACACCTTC
CASSPDRYYGYTF
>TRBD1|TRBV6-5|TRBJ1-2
TGTGCCAGCAGTCGACAGGGATATGGCTACACCTTC
CASSRQGYGYTF
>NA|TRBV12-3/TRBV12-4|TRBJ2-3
TGTGCCAGCACCAACACAGATACGCAGTATTTT
CASTNTDTQYF
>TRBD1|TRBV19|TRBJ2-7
TGTGCCAGTAGTATAAGGGACAGGGGAGCCTCCACATCCTACGAGCAGTACTTC
CASSIRDRGASTSYEQYF
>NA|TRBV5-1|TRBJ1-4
TGCGCCAGCAGCTTGTTACAGGGCCCTAATGAAAAACTGTTTTTT
CASSLLQGPNEKLFF
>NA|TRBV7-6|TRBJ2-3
TGTGCCAGCAGCTTAGGTATTGTGACAGTGGCCACAGATACGCAGTATTTT
CASSLGIVTVATDTQYF
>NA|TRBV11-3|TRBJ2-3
TGTGCCAGCAGCTTCCGGGGTTATTCAGATACGCAGTATTTT
CASSFRGYSDTQYF
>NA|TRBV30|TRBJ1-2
TGTGCCTGGAGTGTTGGCCAGGGCCCTGGCTACACCTTC
CAWSVGQGPGYTF
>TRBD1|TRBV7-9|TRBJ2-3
TGTGCCAGCAGCTTAGACAGGGGGCGCGGCACAGATACGCAGTATTTT
CASSLDRGRGTDTQYF
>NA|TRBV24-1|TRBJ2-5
TGTGCCACCAGTGATGCTCCTCGGACAGAGTACCAAGAGACCCAGTACTTC
CATSDAPRTEYQETQYF
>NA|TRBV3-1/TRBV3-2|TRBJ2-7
TGTGCCAGCAGCCAAGCGGCTTCTCATCCCTACGAGCAGTACTTC
CASSQAASHPYEQYF